This T cell receptor beta chain comes out of a study of blood T cell repertoires in COVID-19 (TCRdb year 2020). Study-level background: The collaborator samples originated in the United States, Italy and Spain and spanned the acute and convalescent phases of COVID-19. HLA class I and class II types, where available, came from metadata supplied by the sample provider rather than from assay-based typing. Deeply sampled blood TCRbeta repertoires from subjects exposed to, actively infected with, or recovered from COVID-19 were included in the dataset. A de-identified subject ID, COVID-19 status, age in years and sex were almost always included in the sample metadata. Samples were obtained from the ongoing ImmuneRACE study (first 160 participants) and from roughly 1,300 subjects provided by 6 global collaborators. The prospective study material was composed of cDNA or gDNA derived from T cells, B-cell-depleted T cells, or PBMCs. The repertoires were released in a freely available public database intended as a resource for research on the immune response to SARS-CoV-2.

TCRbeta CDR3 regions were amplified from genomic DNA using the immunoSEQ Assay, a bias-controlled multiplex PCR. The paper's data handling went like this. Nucleated cell counts per sample were estimated from amplification of reference gene primers within the assay. To quantify the absolute abundance of each unique TCRbeta CDR3 rearrangement, sequence reads were collapsed and filtered. Productive Simpson clonality was computed per sample as the square root of Simpson's diversity index over productive rearrangements. TCRdb mirrors the immuneACCESS table, restricted to in-frame sequences. Some clones are absent from its copies; in checked studies, under half trace to an unresolved V gene, and the reason for the others is unknown. For V, J and clone size, that table is used; D and trimming come from the DNA. The sample contains approximately 120,000 clones, 85% of them found a single time. The ten largest make up around 3.2% of the sample.

Beyond this particular receptor, the publication reports: The amount of clinical and demographic metadata varied by source and participant and was provided uncurated.

Concerning this clone itself: Its antigen has not been determined. Base qualities are not provided; no much larger clone lies one nucleotide away.

The cysteine opens and the phenylalanine closes a CDR3 of 15 amino acids. The kept DNA is CDR3 alone, 45 bases in frame from the first base. The junction shows trimming of 0 bases on V and 2 bases on J, plus 11 bases between the germline ends. For CDR1 and CDR2, the germline V gene lists SGHDT and YYEEEE. In Seattle, one collaborating source enrolled patients while the infection was active and tracked those patients longitudinally over the course of disease. Each collaborating institution followed its own protocols to collect whole blood in K2EDTA tubes. For TCRbeta analysis, collaborators shipped samples as frozen whole blood, isolated PBMCs, or DNA extracted from either of those sample types.

Here the chain combines TRBV5-6 and TRBJ2-5, with the D gene not confidently named. Sequenced: peripheral blood. This clonotype was sampled from an elderly woman with COVID-19, enrolled during active disease. The CDR3 protein is CASSLALGSQETQYF. The nucleotides read TGTGCCAGCAGCTTGGCCTTGGGCAGTCAAGAGACCCAGTACTTC.